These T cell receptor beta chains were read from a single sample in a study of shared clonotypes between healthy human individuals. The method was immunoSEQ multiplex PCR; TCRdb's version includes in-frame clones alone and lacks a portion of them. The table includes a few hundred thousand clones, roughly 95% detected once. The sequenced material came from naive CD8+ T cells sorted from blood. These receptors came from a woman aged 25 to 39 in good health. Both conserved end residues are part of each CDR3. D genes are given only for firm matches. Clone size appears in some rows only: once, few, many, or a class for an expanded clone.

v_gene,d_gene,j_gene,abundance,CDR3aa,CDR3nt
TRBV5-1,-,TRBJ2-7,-,CASSPRGREQYF,TGCGCCAGCAGCCCACGGGGGCGTGAGCAGTACTTC
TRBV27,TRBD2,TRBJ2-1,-,CASSQRLAGVSYNEQFF,TGTGCCAGCAGTCAAAGACTAGCGGGCGTCTCCTACAATGAGCAGTTCTTC
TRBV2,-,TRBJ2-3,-,CASISDTDTQYF,TGTGCCAGCATTTCGGACACAGATACGCAGTATTTT
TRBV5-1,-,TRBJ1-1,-,CASTNIGITEAFF,TGCGCCAGCACCAACATTGGAATTACTGAAGCTTTCTTT
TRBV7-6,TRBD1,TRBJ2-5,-,CASSPGTGVPGTQYF,TGTGCCAGCAGCCCCGGGACAGGGGTTCCAGGGACCCAGTACTTC
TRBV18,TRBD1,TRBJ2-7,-,CASSPSQGAHEQYF,TGTGCCAGCTCACCTTCGCAGGGGGCTCACGAGCAGTACTTC
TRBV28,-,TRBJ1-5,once,CASSLLGSSGNQPQHF,TGTGCCAGCAGTTTACTAGGGTCGTCGGGCAATCAGCCCCAGCATTTT
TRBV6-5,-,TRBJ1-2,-,CASSYTPRGGSYGYTF,TGTGCCAGCAGTTACACTCCGAGGGGGGGCTCCTATGGCTACACCTTC
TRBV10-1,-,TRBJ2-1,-,CASSEGPGSLHNEQFF,TGCGCCAGCAGTGAGGGCCCGGGATCGCTTCACAATGAGCAGTTCTTC
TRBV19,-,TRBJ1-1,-,CASSSRGTEAFF,TGTGCCAGTAGTTCCAGGGGTACTGAAGCTTTCTTT
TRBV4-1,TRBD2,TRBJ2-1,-,CASSPRTSGGYNEQFF,TGCGCCAGCAGCCCAAGAACTAGCGGGGGGTACAATGAGCAGTTCTTC